Listed below are T cell receptor beta chains from one sample, sequenced in a study of OX40 agonist ivuxolimab in advanced cancers. Some clones are missing from TCRdb's copy, which holds only in-frame ones; the method was immunoSEQ multiplex PCR. The sample includes about 61,000 clones, about 87% seen only once; the top ten take under 2.5%. Specimen: CD4+ or CD8+ T cells sorted from blood, collected in a trial of the OX40 agonist ivuxolimab. These receptors all come from an adult with an advanced solid tumor such as melanoma, head and neck, liver or kidney cancer. The CDR3 runs from the conserved cysteine through the conserved F or W. Fields, in order: CDR3 length, clone size, V gene, D gene, J gene, CDR3 protein, CDR3 DNA. The D gene is left open where the match is weak. Size is omitted from some rows. Given values are once, few, many or a class for expanded clones.

length: 13
size: .
V: TRBV25-1
D: .
J: TRBJ1-3
CDR3: CASRRGGGNTIYF
DNA: TGTGCCAGCAGGCGGGGTGGTGGAAACACCATATATTTT

length: 13
size: once
V: TRBV10-3
D: TRBD2
J: TRBJ2-2
CDR3: CAISEGGAGELFF
DNA: TGTGCCATCAGTGAGGGGGGGGCCGGGGAGCTGTTTTTT

length: 13
size: .
V: TRBV29-1
D: .
J: TRBJ1-2
CDR3: CSVVGQGQDGYTF
DNA: TGCAGCGTTGTGGGGCAGGGTCAGGATGGCTACACCTTC

length: 15
size: .
V: TRBV5-1
D: .
J: TRBJ2-5
CDR3: CASSGGLLLQETQYF
DNA: TGCGCCAGCAGCGGAGGACTACTTCTACAAGAGACCCAGTACTTC

length: 14
size: few
V: TRBV7-9
D: .
J: TRBJ1-1
CDR3: CASSLESGGTEAFF
DNA: TGTGCCAGCAGCTTAGAAAGTGGGGGGACTGAAGCTTTCTTT

length: 13
size: .
V: TRBV7-2
D: .
J: TRBJ2-1
CDR3: CASSLSHGNEQFF
DNA: TGTGCCAGCAGCTTATCTCACGGCAATGAGCAGTTCTTC

length: 13
size: .
V: TRBV18
D: TRBD1
J: TRBJ2-5
CDR3: CATSTGAKKTQYF
DNA: TGTGCCACCTCGACAGGGGCAAAGAAGACCCAGTACTTC

length: 14
size: .
V: TRBV7-2
D: TRBD2
J: TRBJ2-2
CDR3: CASSPSGNTGELFF
DNA: TGTGCCAGCAGCCCTAGCGGGAACACCGGGGAGCTGTTTTTT

length: 15
size: .
V: TRBV30
D: .
J: TRBJ1-3
CDR3: CAWSFPGGAGNTIYF
DNA: TGTGCCTGGAGCTTCCCGGGGGGGGCTGGAAACACCATATATTTT

length: 13
size: .
V: TRBV6-4
D: .
J: TRBJ2-5
CDR3: CASSVSVGETQYF
DNA: TGTGCCAGCAGTGTTTCCGTCGGTGAGACCCAGTACTTC

length: 14
size: .
V: TRBV6-5
D: TRBD2
J: TRBJ2-5
CDR3: CASRGVAGAGTQYF
DNA: TGTGCCAGCAGAGGGGTGGCGGGAGCGGGGACCCAGTACTTC

length: 12
size: .
V: TRBV6-1
D: .
J: TRBJ2-7
CDR3: CASTPRLGEQYF
DNA: TGTGCCAGCACCCCGAGGTTGGGCGAGCAGTACTTC

length: 16
size: .
V: TRBV19
D: TRBD2
J: TRBJ2-1
CDR3: CASSSRTSGRYNEQFF
DNA: TGTGCCAGTAGTTCCCGGACTAGCGGGAGATACAATGAGCAGTTCTTC

length: 15
size: .
V: TRBV29-1
D: TRBD2
J: TRBJ2-1
CDR3: CSVEHLAGVYNEQFF
DNA: TGCAGCGTTGAACACCTAGCGGGGGTATACAATGAGCAGTTCTTC

length: 14
size: .
V: TRBV18
D: .
J: TRBJ1-1
CDR3: CASSPGGDGTEAFF
DNA: TGTGCCAGCTCACCAGGAGGGGACGGCACTGAAGCTTTCTTT

length: 13
size: .
V: TRBV11-2
D: .
J: TRBJ2-1
CDR3: CASSLGRRNEQFF
DNA: TGTGCCAGCAGCTTAGGGCGGCGGAATGAGCAGTTCTTC

length: 12
size: .
V: TRBV5-1
D: .
J: TRBJ2-1
CDR3: CASSLEFGEQFF
DNA: TGCGCCAGCAGCCTAGAGTTCGGTGAGCAGTTCTTC

length: 13
size: once
V: TRBV14
D: .
J: TRBJ1-2
CDR3: CASSQRAVVGYTF
DNA: TGTGCCAGCAGCCAACGCGCGGTTGTGGGCTACACCTTC

length: 17
size: .
V: TRBV16
D: TRBD1
J: TRBJ2-7
CDR3: CASSLLGQASRPYEQYF
DNA: TGTGCCAGCAGCCTCCTCGGACAGGCTTCGCGACCCTACGAGCAGTACTTC

length: 15
size: .
V: TRBV6-4
D: .
J: TRBJ1-5
CDR3: CASSKDGNSNQPQHF
DNA: TGTGCCAGCAGTAAGGACGGGAATAGCAATCAGCCCCAGCATTTT

length: 15
size: .
V: TRBV7-8
D: TRBD2
J: TRBJ2-5
CDR3: CASSPRTRSGETQYF
DNA: TGTGCCAGCAGCCCACGGACTAGAAGTGGAGAGACCCAGTACTTC

length: 16
size: .
V: TRBV4-3
D: TRBD2
J: TRBJ2-1
CDR3: CASSQRPGLADNEQFF
DNA: TGCGCCAGCAGCCAAAGGCCGGGACTAGCGGACAATGAGCAGTTCTTC

length: 14
size: .
V: TRBV27
D: .
J: TRBJ2-5
CDR3: CASSTTGYQETQYF
DNA: TGTGCCAGCAGTACGACCGGGTACCAAGAGACCCAGTACTTC

length: 15
size: .
V: TRBV19
D: .
J: TRBJ1-5
CDR3: CASSDTGTKNQPQHF
DNA: TGTGCCAGTAGCGACACCGGGACAAAGAATCAGCCCCAGCATTTT

length: 16
size: .
V: TRBV5-1
D: .
J: TRBJ2-3
CDR3: CATSGGGTTSTDTQYF
DNA: TGCGCCACCTCTGGCGGGGGCACAACTAGCACAGATACGCAGTATTTT

length: 16
size: .
V: TRBV29-1
D: TRBD2
J: TRBJ2-2
CDR3: CSVVRRGGTNTGELFF
DNA: TGCAGCGTTGTTCGGCGGGGGGGTACGAACACCGGGGAGCTGTTTTTT

length: 15
size: .
V: TRBV5-4
D: TRBD2
J: TRBJ2-3
CDR3: CASSPSGRRADTQYF
DNA: TGTGCCAGCAGCCCAAGCGGGAGGAGGGCAGATACGCAGTATTTT

length: 13
size: .
V: TRBV6-5
D: .
J: TRBJ1-1
CDR3: CASRQSMNTEAFF
DNA: TGTGCCAGCAGACAGAGCATGAACACTGAAGCTTTCTTT

length: 16
size: .
V: TRBV6-4
D: TRBD2
J: TRBJ2-3
CDR3: CASSDSTSGDIDTQYF
DNA: TGTGCCAGCAGTGACTCGACTAGCGGGGATATAGATACGCAGTATTTT

length: 17
size: .
V: TRBV28
D: TRBD1
J: TRBJ1-4
CDR3: CASGGAPGQGTNEKLFF
DNA: TGTGCCAGCGGGGGGGCACCGGGACAGGGCACTAATGAAAAACTGTTTTTT

length: 15
size: .
V: TRBV28
D: .
J: TRBJ2-1
CDR3: CASSFQREVYNEQFF
DNA: TGTGCCAGCAGTTTCCAGAGAGAAGTCTACAATGAGCAGTTCTTC

length: 15
size: .
V: TRBV28
D: TRBD1
J: TRBJ1-3
CDR3: CASSPSPGQVNTIYF
DNA: TGTGCCAGCAGTCCCTCTCCGGGACAGGTAAACACCATATATTTT

length: 15
size: .
V: TRBV5-5
D: .
J: TRBJ2-3
CDR3: CASSYGVGSTDTQYF
DNA: TGTGCCAGCAGCTACGGGGTGGGAAGCACAGATACGCAGTATTTT

length: 14
size: .
V: TRBV5-1
D: TRBD1
J: TRBJ1-1
CDR3: CATGTGTPHTEAFF
DNA: TGCGCCACCGGGACAGGGACGCCTCACACTGAAGCTTTCTTT

length: 11
size: few
V: TRBV10-1
D: .
J: TRBJ1-1
CDR3: CASGTDTEAFF
DNA: TGCGCCAGCGGGACTGACACTGAAGCTTTCTTT

length: 13
size: .
V: TRBV9
D: .
J: TRBJ2-3
CDR3: CASGGAGTDTQYF
DNA: TGTGCCAGTGGAGGGGCGGGCACAGATACGCAGTATTTT

length: 14
size: .
V: TRBV18
D: .
J: TRBJ2-5
CDR3: CASSRDAPPETQYF
DNA: TGTGCCAGCTCACGGGACGCCCCCCCGGAGACCCAGTACTTC

length: 15
size: .
V: TRBV7-9
D: TRBD1
J: TRBJ2-1
CDR3: CASSAWDRVYNEQFF
DNA: TGTGCCAGCAGCGCCTGGGACAGGGTCTACAATGAGCAGTTCTTC

length: 17
size: .
V: TRBV15
D: TRBD1
J: TRBJ1-2
CDR3: CATSRDSPFDRDYGYTF
DNA: TGTGCCACCAGCAGAGATAGCCCCTTCGACAGGGACTATGGCTACACCTTC

length: 14
size: few
V: TRBV28
D: .
J: TRBJ2-7
CDR3: CASSKGGRTYEQYF
DNA: TGTGCCAGCAGCAAGGGGGGCCGAACCTACGAGCAGTACTTC

length: 14
size: .
V: TRBV6-5
D: .
J: TRBJ1-2
CDR3: CASSYPDSFYGYTF
DNA: TGTGCCAGCAGTTACCCCGACAGTTTCTATGGCTACACCTTC

length: 13
size: once
V: TRBV28
D: TRBD1
J: TRBJ1-1
CDR3: CASSLRTGNEAFF
DNA: TGTGCCAGCAGCCTCAGGACAGGGAATGAAGCTTTCTTT

length: 15
size: once
V: TRBV5-4
D: TRBD2
J: TRBJ2-1
CDR3: CASSSGTSGHNEQFF
DNA: TGTGCCAGCAGCTCCGGGACTAGCGGTCACAATGAGCAGTTCTTC

length: 15
size: .
V: TRBV19
D: TRBD1
J: TRBJ2-7
CDR3: CASSTAGQGTSGQYF
DNA: TGTGCCAGTAGTACCGCTGGACAGGGTACTTCGGGGCAGTACTTC

length: 15
size: .
V: TRBV18
D: .
J: TRBJ2-3
CDR3: CASSPGLGDTDTQYF
DNA: TGTGCCAGCTCACCAGGCCTAGGGGACACAGATACGCAGTATTTT

length: 14
size: .
V: TRBV5-1
D: TRBD2
J: TRBJ2-3
CDR3: CASSLTSGTDTQYF
DNA: TGCGCCAGCAGCTTGACTAGCGGCACAGATACGCAGTATTTT

length: 15
size: few
V: TRBV19
D: TRBD1
J: TRBJ1-5
CDR3: CASRTTGESNQPQHF
DNA: TGTGCCAGTAGAACGACAGGGGAAAGCAATCAGCCCCAGCATTTT

length: 12
size: .
V: TRBV2
D: .
J: TRBJ1-4
CDR3: CASILSWEKLFF
DNA: TGTGCCAGCATCCTAAGCTGGGAAAAACTGTTTTTT

length: 14
size: .
V: TRBV25-1
D: TRBD1
J: TRBJ2-1
CDR3: CASTGQGGYNEQFF
DNA: TGTGCCAGCACGGGACAGGGTGGATACAATGAGCAGTTCTTC

length: 14
size: .
V: TRBV7-2
D: TRBD1
J: TRBJ1-1
CDR3: CASSWTGLNTEAFF
DNA: TGTGCCAGCAGCTGGACAGGGTTGAACACTGAAGCTTTCTTT

length: 12
size: .
V: TRBV30
D: .
J: TRBJ1-1
CDR3: CAWSWGNTEAFF
DNA: TGTGCCTGGAGCTGGGGGAACACTGAAGCTTTCTTT